The 2 T cell receptor beta chains below all came from one sample that was sequenced in a study of blood T cells in healthy people across ages. The authors ran a second PCR of roughly 6 to 12 cycles using a sample-barcoded 5' primer and a J-beta primer mix. One entry per CDR3 protein results from TCRdb running MiXCR on the 5' RACE reads. The table has around 1,500,000 distinct CDR3 sequences, 42% seen once. What was sequenced was blood. These receptors originate from a woman aged 18-29 years in good health.

The chain combines TRBV3-1 with TRBJ2-1; D is undetermined. With the DNA end fitting TRBJ2-7 better, the J assignment may be wrong. CDR3 length equals 15 residues. The germline V gene encodes CDR1 LGHDT and CDR2 YNNKEL (reference sequence). DNA of the CDR3: TGTGCCAGCAGCCAAAAACAGTCCACCTACAATGAGCAGTACTTC. This translates into CASSQKQSTYNEQYF.

In this sample, this clonotype turned up a few times. V and J are TRBV7-2 and TRBJ2-1; 8 nucleotides match TRBD2. Germline V gives CDR1 SGHTA, CDR2 FQGNSA. The V segment lost 4 bases and the J segment 0 bases; nucleotides outside the gene matches: 8. The CDR3 runs to 17 residues. The CDR3 DNA follows: TGTGCCAGCAGCTCCGTACTTGCGGGGGGCTCCTACAATGAGCAGTTCTTC. It encodes CASSSVLAGGSYNEQFF.